These 5 T cell receptor beta chains share one sample of origin, sequenced in a study of blood T cell repertoires in COVID-19. Sequencing used immunoSEQ multiplex PCR; TCRdb keeps in-frame clones, though not all of them. Among about 71,000 clones listed, about 80% were seen once. Sequencing was carried out using peripheral blood. These receptor sequences come from an elderly woman with acute or convalescent COVID-19.

The gene calls are TRBV6-5 and TRBJ1-1; D is ambiguous. The CDR3 extends over 14 amino acids. Trimming took off 6 bases at V and 4 bases at J, with 15 bases between the two ends. Germline loops: CDR1 MNHEY, CDR2 SVGAGI. The CDR3 DNA reads as TGTGCCAGCAGCCGCGACCCTCGGGGCACTGAAGCTTTCTTT. It codes for CASSRDPRGTEAFF.

This clone was counted once. The rearrangement uses TRBV27 and TRBJ1-2; TRBD1 matches at 7 bases. Unmatched junction bases numbered 11, after V lost 5 bases and J lost 8 bases. The CDR3 is made up of 14 amino acids. Germline values: CDR1 MNHEY, CDR2 SMNVEV (reference sequence). CDR3 residues: CASSGSRQGGGYTF. For the CDR3, the DNA is TGTGCCAGCAGTGGGTCTCGACAGGGAGGCGGCTACACCTTC.

CDR3 nucleotides: TGTGCCAGCAGCGAGTTACTAGCGGCTGGATTCTTCTCCTACAATGAGCAGTTCTTC. Protein sequence: CASSELLAAGFFSYNEQFF. This sequence joins TRBV9 and TRBJ2-1; 8 bases fit TRBD2. There are 19 residues in the CDR3. Germline CDR1 SGDLS, CDR2 YYNGEE. V shed 3 bases and J 0 bases; nucleotides not matched to a gene: 14. Together with reference TRBV9 and TRBJ2-1, the CDR3 gives the full variable domain: DSGVTQTPKHLITATGQRVTLRCSPRSGDLSVYWYQQSLDQGLQFLIQYYNGEERAKGNILERFSAQQFPDLHSELNLSSLELGDSALYFCASSELLAAGFFSYNEQFFGPGTRLTVL.

The V gene is TRBV27, the J gene TRBJ2-3; perhaps TRBD1 as D (6 bases). Trimming pared 5 bases from V and 3 bases from J, leaving 15 bases between. Germline V gene sequence: CDR1 MNHEY, CDR2 SMNVEV (reference sequence). CDR3 length: 15 residues. CDR3 region: CASSPTGVWTDTQYF. In nucleotides, the CDR3 is TGTGCCAGCAGTCCGACAGGCGTATGGACAGATACGCAGTATTTT.

As for this clone: Sequence at one end of the junction differs from germline and may be a read error. This rearrangement joins TRBV7-8 to TRBJ2-7; TRBD2 matches at 7 bases. There are 14 residues in the CDR3. From germline, CDR1 is SGHVS and CDR2 FQNEAQ. The chain's CDR3 is CVSGAEGSSYEQYF. The CDR3 nucleotides read TGTGTCAGCGGGGCGGAGGGAAGCTCCTACGAGCAGTACTTC.